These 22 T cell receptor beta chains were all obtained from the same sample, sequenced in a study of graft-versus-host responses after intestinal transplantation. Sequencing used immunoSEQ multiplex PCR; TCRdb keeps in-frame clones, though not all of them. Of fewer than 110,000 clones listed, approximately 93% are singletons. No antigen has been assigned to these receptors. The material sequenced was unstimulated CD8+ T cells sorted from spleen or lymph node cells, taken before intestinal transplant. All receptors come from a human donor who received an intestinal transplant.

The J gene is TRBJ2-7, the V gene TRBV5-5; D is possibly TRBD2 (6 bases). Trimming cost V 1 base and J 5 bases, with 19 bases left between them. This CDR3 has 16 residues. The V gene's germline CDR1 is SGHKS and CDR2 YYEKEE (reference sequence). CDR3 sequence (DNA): TGTGCCAGCAGCTTGTTACCCGGGACTCCTAGCCACGAGCAGTACTTC. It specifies CASSLLPGTPSHEQYF. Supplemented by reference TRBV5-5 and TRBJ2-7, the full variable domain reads DAGVTQSPTHLIKTRGQQVTLRCSPISGHKSVSWYQQVLGQGPQFIFQYYEKEERGRGNFPDRFSARQFPNYSSELNVNALLLGDSALYLCASSLLPGTPSHEQYFGPGTRLTVT.

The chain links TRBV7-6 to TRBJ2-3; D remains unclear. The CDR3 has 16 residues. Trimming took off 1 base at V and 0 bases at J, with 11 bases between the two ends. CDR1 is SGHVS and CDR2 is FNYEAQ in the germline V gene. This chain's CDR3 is CASSLGTRTSTDTQYF. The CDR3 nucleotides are TGTGCCAGCAGCTTAGGGACCAGGACGAGCACAGATACGCAGTATTTT.

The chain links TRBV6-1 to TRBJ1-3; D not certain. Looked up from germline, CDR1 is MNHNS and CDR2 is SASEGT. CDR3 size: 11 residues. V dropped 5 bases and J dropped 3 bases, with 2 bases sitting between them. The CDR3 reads CASSLGNTIYF. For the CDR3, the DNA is TGTGCCAGCAGTCTTGGAAACACCATATATTTT.

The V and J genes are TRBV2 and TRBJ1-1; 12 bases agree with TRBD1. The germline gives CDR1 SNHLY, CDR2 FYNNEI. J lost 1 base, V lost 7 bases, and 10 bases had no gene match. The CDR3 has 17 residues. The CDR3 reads CASMGGQGAAQNTEAFF. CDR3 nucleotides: TGTGCCAGCATGGGGGGACAGGGGGCTGCCCAGAACACTGAAGCTTTCTTT.

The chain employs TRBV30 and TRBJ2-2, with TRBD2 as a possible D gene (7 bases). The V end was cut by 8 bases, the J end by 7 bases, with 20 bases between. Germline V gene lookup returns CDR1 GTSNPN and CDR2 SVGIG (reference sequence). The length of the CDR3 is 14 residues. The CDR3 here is CARTGGLGIGELFF. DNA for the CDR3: TGTGCCAGAACGGGGGGCCTTGGAATCGGGGAGCTGTTTTTT.

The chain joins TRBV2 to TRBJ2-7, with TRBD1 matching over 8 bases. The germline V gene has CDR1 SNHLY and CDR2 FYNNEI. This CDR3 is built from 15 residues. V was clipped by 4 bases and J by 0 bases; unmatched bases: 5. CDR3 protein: CASSGDGTGSYEQYF. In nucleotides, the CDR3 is TGTGCCAGCAGTGGCGATGGGACAGGCTCCTACGAGCAGTACTTC.

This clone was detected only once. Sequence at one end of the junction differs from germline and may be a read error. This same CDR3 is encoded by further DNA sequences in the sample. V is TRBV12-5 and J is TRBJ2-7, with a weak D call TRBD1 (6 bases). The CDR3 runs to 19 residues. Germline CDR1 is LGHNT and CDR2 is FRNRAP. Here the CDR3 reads CASGLVSSLTGQLAYEQYF. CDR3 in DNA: TGTGCTAGTGGTTTGGTATCCTCCCTAACTGGACAGTTAGCCTACGAGCAGTACTTT.

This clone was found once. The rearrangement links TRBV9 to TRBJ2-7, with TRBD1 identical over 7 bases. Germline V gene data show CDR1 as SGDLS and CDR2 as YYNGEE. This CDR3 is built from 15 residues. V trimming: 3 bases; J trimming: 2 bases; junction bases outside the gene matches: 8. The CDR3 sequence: CASSGPGTATYEQYF. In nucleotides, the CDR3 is TGTGCCAGCAGCGGCCCCGGGACAGCAACCTACGAGCAGTACTTC.

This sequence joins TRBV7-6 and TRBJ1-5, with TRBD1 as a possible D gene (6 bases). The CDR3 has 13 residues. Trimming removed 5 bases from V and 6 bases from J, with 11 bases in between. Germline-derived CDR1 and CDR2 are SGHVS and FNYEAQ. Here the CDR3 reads CASSPDSSQPQHF. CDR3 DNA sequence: TGTGCCAGCAGCCCGGACAGTAGTCAGCCCCAGCATTTT. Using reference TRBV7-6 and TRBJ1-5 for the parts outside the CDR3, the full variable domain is GAGVSQSPRYKVTKRGQDVALRCDPISGHVSLYWYRQALGQGPEFLTYFNYEAQQDKSGLPNDRFSAERPEGSISTLTIQRTEQRDSAMYRCASSPDSSQPQHFGDGTRLSIL.

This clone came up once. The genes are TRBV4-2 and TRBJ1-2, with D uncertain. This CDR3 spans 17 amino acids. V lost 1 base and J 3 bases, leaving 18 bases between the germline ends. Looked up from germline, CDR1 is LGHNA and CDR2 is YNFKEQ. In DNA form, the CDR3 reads TGTGCCAGCAGCCAAGGGGTCCCCCAAATGAACGACTATGGCTACACCTTC. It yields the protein CASSQGVPQMNDYGYTF.

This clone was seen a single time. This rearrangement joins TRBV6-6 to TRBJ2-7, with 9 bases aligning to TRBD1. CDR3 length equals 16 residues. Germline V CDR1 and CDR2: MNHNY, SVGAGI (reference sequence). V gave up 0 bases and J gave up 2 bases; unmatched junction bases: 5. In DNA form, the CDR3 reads TGTGCCAGCAGTTACTCAGAGGACAGGGGTACCTACGAGCAGTACTTC. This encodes CASSYSEDRGTYEQYF.

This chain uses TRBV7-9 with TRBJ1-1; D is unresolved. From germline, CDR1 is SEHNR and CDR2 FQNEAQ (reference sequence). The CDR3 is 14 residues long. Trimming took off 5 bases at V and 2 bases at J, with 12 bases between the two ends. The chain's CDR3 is CASSPGRPNTEAFF. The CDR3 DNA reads TGTGCCAGCAGCCCTGGGAGACCCAACACTGAAGCTTTCTTT. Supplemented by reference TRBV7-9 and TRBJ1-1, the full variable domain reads DTGVSQNPRHKITKRGQNVTFRCDPISEHNRLYWYRQTLGQGPEFLTYFQNEAQLEKSRLLSDRFSAERPKGSFSTLEIQRTEQGDSAMYLCASSPGRPNTEAFFGQGTRLTVV.

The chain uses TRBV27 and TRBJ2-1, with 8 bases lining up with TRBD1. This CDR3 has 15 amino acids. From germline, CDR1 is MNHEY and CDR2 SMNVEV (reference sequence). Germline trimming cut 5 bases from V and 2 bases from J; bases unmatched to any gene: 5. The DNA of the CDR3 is TGTGCCAGCAGTCCCAGGGGGCACCCCTACAATGAGCAGTTCTTC. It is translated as CASSPRGHPYNEQFF.

CDR3 sequence reads: CAWSVGAHNEQFF. The CDR3, as DNA: TGTGCCTGGAGTGTAGGGGCTCATAATGAGCAGTTCTTC. The genes are TRBV30 and TRBJ2-1; D is possibly TRBD1 (5 bases). This CDR3 comprises 13 residues. Trimming stripped 0 bases from V and 7 bases from J, with 10 bases between. Per germline, CDR1 GTSNPN and CDR2 SVGIG (reference sequence).

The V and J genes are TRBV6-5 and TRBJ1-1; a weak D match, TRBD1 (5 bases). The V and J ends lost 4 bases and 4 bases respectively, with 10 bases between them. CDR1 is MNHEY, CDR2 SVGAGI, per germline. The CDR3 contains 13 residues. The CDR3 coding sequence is TGTGCCAGCAGTTTGGGGAGGGGCACTGAAGCTTTCTTT. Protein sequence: CASSLGRGTEAFF.

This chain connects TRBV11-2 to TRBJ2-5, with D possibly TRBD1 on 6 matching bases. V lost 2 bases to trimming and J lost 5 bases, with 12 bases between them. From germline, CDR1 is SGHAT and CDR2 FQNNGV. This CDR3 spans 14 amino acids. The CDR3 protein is CASSLFGGGETQYF. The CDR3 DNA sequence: TGTGCCAGCAGCTTATTTGGGGGCGGTGAGACCCAGTACTTC.

Written as DNA, the CDR3 is TGTGCCAGTATGGGGGGGACGGACAAAAGGGATACGCAGTATTTT. Amino acid sequence: CASMGGTDKRDTQYF. The V gene is TRBV19, the J gene TRBJ2-3, with TRBD2 matching over 7 bases. The CDR3 spans 15 residues. The germline V gene encodes CDR1 LNHDA and CDR2 SQIVND (reference sequence). V gave up 7 bases and J gave up 6 bases; unmatched junction bases: 13.

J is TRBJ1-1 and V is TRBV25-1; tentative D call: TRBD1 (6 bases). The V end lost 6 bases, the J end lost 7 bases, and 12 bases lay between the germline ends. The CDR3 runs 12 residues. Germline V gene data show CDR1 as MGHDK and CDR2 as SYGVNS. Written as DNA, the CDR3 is TGTGCCAGCAGATGGGGGCCGAGTGAAGCTTTCTTT. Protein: CASRWGPSEAFF.

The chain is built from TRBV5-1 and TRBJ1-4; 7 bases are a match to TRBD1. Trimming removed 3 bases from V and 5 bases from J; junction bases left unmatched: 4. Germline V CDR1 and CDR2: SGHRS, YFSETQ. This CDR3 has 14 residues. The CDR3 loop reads CASSSGTENEKLFF. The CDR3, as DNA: TGCGCCAGCAGCTCCGGGACAGAGAATGAAAAACTGTTTTTT.

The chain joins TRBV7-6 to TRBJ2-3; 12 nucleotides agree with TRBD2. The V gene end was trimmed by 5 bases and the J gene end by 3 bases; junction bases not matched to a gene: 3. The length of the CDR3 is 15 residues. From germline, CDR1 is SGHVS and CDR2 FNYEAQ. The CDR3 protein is CASSALAGGTDTQYF. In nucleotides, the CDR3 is TGTGCCAGCAGCGCTCTAGCGGGGGGGACAGATACGCAGTATTTT. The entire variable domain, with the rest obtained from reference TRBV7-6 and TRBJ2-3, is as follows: GAGVSQSPRYKVTKRGQDVALRCDPISGHVSLYWYRQALGQGPEFLTYFNYEAQQDKSGLPNDRFSAERPEGSISTLTIQRTEQRDSAMYRCASSALAGGTDTQYFGPGTRLTVL.

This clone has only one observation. The CDR3 bases are TGTGCCAGCAGCTCAACGAACGAGCAGTACTTC. Amino acid sequence: CASSSTNEQYF. The V call is TRBV14, the J call TRBJ2-7; D remains ambiguous. CDR3 size: 11 residues. The V end was cut by 5 bases, the J end by 5 bases, with 7 bases between. CDR1 SGHDN and CDR2 FVKESK come from the germline V gene.

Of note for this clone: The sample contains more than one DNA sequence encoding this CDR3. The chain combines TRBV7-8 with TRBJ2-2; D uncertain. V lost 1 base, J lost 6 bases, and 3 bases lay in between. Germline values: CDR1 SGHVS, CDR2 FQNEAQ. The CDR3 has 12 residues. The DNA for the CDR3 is TGTGCCAGCAGCTTAGGACCCGGGGAGCTGTTTTTT. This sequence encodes CASSLGPGELFF.